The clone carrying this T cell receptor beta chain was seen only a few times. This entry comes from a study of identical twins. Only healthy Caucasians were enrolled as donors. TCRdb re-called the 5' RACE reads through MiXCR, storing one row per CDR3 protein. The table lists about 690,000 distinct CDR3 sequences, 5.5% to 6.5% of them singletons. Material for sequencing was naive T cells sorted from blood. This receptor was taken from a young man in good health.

This chain's CDR3 is CASSLATGGKETQYF. In nucleotides, the CDR3 is TGTGCCAGCAGCTTAGCGACCGGGGGCAAAGAGACCCAGTACTTC. V is TRBV7-9 and J is TRBJ2-5; D assignment may be TRBD1 or TRBD2 (6 bases each). Germline values: CDR1 SEHNR, CDR2 FQNEAQ (reference sequence). Trimming took off 0 bases at V and 3 bases at J, with 11 bases between the two ends. This CDR3 spans 15 amino acids. Together with reference TRBV7-9 and TRBJ2-5, the CDR3 gives the full variable domain: DTGVSQNPRHKITKRGQNVTFRCDPISEHNRLYWYRQTLGQGPEFLTYFQNEAQLEKSRLLSDRFSAERPKGSFSTLEIQRTEQGDSAMYLCASSLATGGKETQYFGPGTRLLVL.